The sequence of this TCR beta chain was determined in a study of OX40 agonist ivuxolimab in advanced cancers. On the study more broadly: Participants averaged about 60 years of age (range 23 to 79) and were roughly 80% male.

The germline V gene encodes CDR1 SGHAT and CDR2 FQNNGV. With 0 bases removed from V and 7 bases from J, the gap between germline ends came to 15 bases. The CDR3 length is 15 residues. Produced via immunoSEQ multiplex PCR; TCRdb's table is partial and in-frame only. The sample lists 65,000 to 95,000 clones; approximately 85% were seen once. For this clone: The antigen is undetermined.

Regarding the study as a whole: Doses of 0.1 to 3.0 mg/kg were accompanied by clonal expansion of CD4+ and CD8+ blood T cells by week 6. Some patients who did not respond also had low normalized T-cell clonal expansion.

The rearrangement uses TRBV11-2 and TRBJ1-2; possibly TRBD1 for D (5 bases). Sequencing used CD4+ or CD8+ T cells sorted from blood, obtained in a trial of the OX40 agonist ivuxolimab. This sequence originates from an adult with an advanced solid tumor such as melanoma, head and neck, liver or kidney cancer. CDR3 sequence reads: CASSLEGTQGSGYTF. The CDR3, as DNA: TGTGCCAGCAGCTTAGAGGGCACGCAGGGCTCTGGCTACACCTTC.